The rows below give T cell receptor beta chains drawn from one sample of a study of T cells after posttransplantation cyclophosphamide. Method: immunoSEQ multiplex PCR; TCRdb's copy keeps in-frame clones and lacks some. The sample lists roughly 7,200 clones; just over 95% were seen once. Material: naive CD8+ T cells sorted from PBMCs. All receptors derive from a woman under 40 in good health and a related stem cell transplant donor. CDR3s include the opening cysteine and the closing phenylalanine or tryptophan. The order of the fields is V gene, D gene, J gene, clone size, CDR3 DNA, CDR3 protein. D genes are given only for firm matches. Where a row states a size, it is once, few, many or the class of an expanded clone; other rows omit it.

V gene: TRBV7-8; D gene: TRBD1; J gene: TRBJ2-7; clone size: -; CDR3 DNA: TGTGCCAGCAGCTCCAGACAGGGTACAGCCTACGAGCAGTACTTC; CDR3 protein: CASSSRQGTAYEQYF
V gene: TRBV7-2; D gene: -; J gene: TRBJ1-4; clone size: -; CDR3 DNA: TGTGCCAGCAGCTTAGGGGAGTACCGCGGCGAAAAACTGTTTTTT; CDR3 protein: CASSLGEYRGEKLFF
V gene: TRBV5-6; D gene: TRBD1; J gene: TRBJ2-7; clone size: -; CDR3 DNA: TGTGCCAGCAGCGGGGACAGGGGCCCCTTGTACGAGCAGTACTTC; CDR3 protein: CASSGDRGPLYEQYF
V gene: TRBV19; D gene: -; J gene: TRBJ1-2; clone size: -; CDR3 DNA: TGTGCCAGTAGTATAGATTGGTCGCAGGTTCAAAACTATGGCTACACCTTC; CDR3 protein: CASSIDWSQVQNYGYTF
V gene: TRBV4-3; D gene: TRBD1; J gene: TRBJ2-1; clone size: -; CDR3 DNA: TGCGCCAGCAGCCATCCGGGACAGGGGGCTCCCGATGAGCAGTTCTTC; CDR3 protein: CASSHPGQGAPDEQFF
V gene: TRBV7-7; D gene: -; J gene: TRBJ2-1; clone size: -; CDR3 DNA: TGTGCCAGCAGCTTAGCGGGTAGGAGCTCCTACAATGAGCAGTTCTTC; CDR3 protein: CASSLAGRSSYNEQFF
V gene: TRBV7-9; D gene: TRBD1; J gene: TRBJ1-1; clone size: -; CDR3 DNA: TGTGCCAGCAGCTTAGGGACAGGGGGCGGCGAAGCTTTCTTT; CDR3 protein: CASSLGTGGGEAFF
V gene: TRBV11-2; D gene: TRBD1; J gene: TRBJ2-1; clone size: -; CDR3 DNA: TGTGCCAGCAGTCTGACAGGGGGCTCCTACAATGAGCAGTTCTTC; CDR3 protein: CASSLTGGSYNEQFF
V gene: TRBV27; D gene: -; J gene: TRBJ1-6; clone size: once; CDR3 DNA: TGTGCCAGCAGTGGTCTAAGAGGGCCCAGCTCCTATAATTCACCCCTCCACTTT; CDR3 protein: CASSGLRGPSSYNSPLHF
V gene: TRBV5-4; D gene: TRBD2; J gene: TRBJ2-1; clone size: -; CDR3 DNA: TGTGCCAGCAGATTTAGCGGGGGGGCCGAGAATGAGCAGTTCTTC; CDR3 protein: CASRFSGGAENEQFF
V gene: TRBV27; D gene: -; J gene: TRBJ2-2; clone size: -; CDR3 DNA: TGTGCCAGCACTCCAGGGGCTGCCGGGGAGCTGTTTTTT; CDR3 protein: CASTPGAAGELFF
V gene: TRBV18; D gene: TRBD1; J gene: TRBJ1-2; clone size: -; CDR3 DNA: TGTGCCAGCTCCCAGGGGGAGGTCTACTATGGCTACACCTTC; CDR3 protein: CASSQGEVYYGYTF
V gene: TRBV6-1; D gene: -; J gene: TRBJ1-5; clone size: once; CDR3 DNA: TGTGCCAGCACTGACCCTACCCCCTATAGCAATCAGCCCCAGCATTTT; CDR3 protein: CASTDPTPYSNQPQHF
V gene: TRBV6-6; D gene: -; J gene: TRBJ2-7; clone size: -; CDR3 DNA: TGTGCCAGCAGTTACTCGAGTAGCTCGGCCCCCGAGCAGTACTTC; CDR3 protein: CASSYSSSSAPEQYF
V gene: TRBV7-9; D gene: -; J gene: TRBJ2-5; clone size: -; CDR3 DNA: TGTGCCAGCAGCTCCTCTTGGGGCGAACAAGAGACCCAGTACTTC; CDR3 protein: CASSSSWGEQETQYF
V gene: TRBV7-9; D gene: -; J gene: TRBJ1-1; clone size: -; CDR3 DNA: TGTGCCAGCAGCTCTGGACACGACACTGAAGCTTTCTTT; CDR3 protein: CASSSGHDTEAFF
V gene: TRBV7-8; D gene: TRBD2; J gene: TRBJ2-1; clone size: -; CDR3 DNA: TGTGCCAGCAGCTTAGTTTCCGGGGGTCTAGCGGGGGCCGACAATGAGCAGTTCTTC; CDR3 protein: CASSLVSGGLAGADNEQFF
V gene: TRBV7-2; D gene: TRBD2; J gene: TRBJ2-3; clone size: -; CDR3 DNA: TGTGCCAGCAGCTCCAATAGCGGGGGGGGTGATACGCAGTATTTT; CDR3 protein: CASSSNSGGGDTQYF
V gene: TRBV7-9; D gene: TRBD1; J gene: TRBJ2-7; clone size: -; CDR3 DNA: TGTGCCAGCAGCCCCTCGACAGGGGCCTACGAGCAGTACTTC; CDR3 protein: CASSPSTGAYEQYF
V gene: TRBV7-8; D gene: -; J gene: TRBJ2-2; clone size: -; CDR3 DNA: TGTGCCAGCAGCTTAGGGGGGTCCGGGGGCGGGGAGCTGTTTTTT; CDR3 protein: CASSLGGSGGGELFF
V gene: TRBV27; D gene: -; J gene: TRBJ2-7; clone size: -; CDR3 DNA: TGTGCCAGCAGTACCGGGGTATACGAGCAGTACTTC; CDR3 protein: CASSTGVYEQYF
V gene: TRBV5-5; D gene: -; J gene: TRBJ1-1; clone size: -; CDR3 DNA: TGTGCCAGCAGCCCCCCGCGGGGGGAAGCTTTCTTT; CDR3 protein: CASSPPRGEAFF
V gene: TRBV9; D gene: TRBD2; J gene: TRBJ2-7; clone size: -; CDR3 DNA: TGTGCCAGCAGCGCTAGCGGGGTGGGTCTCGTAGAGCAGTACTTC; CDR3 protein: CASSASGVGLVEQYF
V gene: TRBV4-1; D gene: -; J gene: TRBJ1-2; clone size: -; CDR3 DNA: TGCGCCAGCAGCCAAGAAGACATGGGGCTTCTTTATGGCTACACCTTC; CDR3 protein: CASSQEDMGLLYGYTF
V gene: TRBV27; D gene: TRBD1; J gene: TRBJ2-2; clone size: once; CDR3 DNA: TGTGCCAGCAGCCCGGACAGGGGGCTTATCACCGGGGAGCTGTTTTTT; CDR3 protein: CASSPDRGLITGELFF
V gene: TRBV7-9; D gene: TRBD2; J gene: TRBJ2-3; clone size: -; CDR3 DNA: TGTGCCAGCAGCTTAGCGGCCGGACTAGCGGGGTATACGCAGTATTTT; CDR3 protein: CASSLAAGLAGYTQYF
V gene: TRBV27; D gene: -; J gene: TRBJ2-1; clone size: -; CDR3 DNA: TGTGCCAGCAGTTCCCTCTACAATGAGCAGTTCTTC; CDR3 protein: CASSSLYNEQFF
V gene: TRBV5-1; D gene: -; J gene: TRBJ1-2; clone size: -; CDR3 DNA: TGCGCCAGCAGCCTGGAGCAGGGGACCTATGGCTACACCTTC; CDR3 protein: CASSLEQGTYGYTF
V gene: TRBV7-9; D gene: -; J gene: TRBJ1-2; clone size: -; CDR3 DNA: TGTGCCAGCAGCCCAGGAGACAGTCTTGGCTACACCTTC; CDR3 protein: CASSPGDSLGYTF
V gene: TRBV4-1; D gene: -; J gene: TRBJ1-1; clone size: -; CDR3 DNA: TGCGCCAGCAGCCAAGTTGGAGGGCGTGAAGCTTTCTTT; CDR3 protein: CASSQVGGREAFF
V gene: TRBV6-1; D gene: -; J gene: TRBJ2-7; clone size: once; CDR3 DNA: TGTGCCAGCAGTGAAGCGGGGCAGACATACGAGCAGTACTTC; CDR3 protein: CASSEAGQTYEQYF
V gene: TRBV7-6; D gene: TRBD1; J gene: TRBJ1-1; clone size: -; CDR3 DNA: TGTGCCAGCAGCTCTACAGGGGGCAACACTGAAGCTTTCTTT; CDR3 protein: CASSSTGGNTEAFF
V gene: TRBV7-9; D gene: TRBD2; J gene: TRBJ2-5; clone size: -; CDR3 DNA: TGTGCCAGCAGCTCAACCGGGACTACACAAGAGACCCAGTACTTC; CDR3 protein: CASSSTGTTQETQYF
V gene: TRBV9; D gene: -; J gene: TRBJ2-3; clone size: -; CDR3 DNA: TGTGCCAGCAGCGTAGGGCTCTGGAGCACAGATACGCAGTATTTT; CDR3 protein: CASSVGLWSTDTQYF
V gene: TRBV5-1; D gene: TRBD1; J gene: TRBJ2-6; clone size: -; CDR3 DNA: TGCGCCAGCGGACCAGGGGGCGATTCCCACTCTGGGGCCAACGTCCTGACTTTC; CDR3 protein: CASGPGGDSHSGANVLTF
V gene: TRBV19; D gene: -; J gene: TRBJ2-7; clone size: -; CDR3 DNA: TGTGCCAGTAGTATACAGGGTATGACCTACGAGCAGTACTTC; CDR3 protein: CASSIQGMTYEQYF